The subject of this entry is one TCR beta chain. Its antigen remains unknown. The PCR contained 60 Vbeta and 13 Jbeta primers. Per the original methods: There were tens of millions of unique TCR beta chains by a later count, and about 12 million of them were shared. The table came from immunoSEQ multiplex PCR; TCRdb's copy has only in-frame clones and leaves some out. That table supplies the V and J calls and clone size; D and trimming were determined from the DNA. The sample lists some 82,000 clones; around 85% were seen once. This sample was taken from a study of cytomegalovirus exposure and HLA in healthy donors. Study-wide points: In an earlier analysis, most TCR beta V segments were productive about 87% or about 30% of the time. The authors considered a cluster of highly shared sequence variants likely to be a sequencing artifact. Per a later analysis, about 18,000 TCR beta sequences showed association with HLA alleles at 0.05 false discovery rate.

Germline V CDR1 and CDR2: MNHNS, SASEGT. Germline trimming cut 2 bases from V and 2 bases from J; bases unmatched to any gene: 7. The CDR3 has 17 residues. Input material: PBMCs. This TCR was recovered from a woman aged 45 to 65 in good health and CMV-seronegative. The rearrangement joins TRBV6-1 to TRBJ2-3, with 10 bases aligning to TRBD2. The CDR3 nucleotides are TGTGCCAGCAGTGAACGAGGACTAGCGGAGATCACAGATACGCAGTATTTT. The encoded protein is CASSERGLAEITDTQYF.